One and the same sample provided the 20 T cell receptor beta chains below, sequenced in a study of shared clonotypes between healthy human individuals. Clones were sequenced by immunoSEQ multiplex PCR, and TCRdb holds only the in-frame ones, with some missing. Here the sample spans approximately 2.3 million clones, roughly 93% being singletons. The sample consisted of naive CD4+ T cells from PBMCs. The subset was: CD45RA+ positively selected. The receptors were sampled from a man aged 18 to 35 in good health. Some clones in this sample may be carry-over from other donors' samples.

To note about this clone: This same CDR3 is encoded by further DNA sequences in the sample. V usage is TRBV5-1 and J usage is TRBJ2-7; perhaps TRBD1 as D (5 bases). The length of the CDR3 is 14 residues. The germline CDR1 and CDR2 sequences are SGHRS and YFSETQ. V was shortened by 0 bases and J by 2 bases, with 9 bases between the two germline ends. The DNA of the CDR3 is TGCGCCAGCAGCTTGGTGCAGGGAACCTACGAGCAGTACTTC. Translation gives CASSLVQGTYEQYF.

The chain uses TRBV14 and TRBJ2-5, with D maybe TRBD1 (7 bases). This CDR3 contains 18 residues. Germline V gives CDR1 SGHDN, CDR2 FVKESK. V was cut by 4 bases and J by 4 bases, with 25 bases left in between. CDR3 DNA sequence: TGTGCCAGCAGCCCGTACGCGGGGACAGCCGCCCCAGGAGAGACCCAGTACTTC. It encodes CASSPYAGTAAPGETQYF.

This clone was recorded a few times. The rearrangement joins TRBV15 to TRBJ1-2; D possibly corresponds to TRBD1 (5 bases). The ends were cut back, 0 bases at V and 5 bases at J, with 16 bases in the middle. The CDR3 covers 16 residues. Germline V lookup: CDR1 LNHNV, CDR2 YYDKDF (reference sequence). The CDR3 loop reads CATSREGAGPGYGYTF. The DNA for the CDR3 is TGTGCCACCAGCAGAGAAGGGGCCGGTCCCGGGTATGGCTACACCTTC. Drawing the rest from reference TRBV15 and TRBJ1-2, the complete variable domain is DAMVIQNPRYQVTQFGKPVTLSCSQTLNHNVMYWYQQKSSQAPKLLFHYYDKDFNNEADTPDNFQSRRPNTSFCFLDIRSPGLGDTAMYLCATSREGAGPGYGYTFGSGTRLTVV.

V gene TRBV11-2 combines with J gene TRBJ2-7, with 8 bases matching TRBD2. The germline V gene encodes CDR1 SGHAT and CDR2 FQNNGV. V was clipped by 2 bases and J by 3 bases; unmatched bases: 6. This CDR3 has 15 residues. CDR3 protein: CASSLSREAHYEQYF. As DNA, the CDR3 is TGTGCCAGCAGCTTATCGCGGGAGGCCCACTACGAGCAGTACTTC.

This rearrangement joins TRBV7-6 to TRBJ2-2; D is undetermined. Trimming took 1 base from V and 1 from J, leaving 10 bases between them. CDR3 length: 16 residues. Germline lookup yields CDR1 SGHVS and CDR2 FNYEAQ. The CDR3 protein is CASSLGPRWNTGELFF. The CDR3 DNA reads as TGTGCCAGCAGCTTAGGACCCCGATGGAACACCGGGGAGCTGTTTTTT.

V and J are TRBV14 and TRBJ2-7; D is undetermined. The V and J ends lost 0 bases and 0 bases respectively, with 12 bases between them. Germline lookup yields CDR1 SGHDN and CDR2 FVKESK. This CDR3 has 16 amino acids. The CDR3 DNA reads TGTGCCAGCAGCCAAGATGGCTCGATTAGCTCCTACGAGCAGTACTTC. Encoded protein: CASSQDGSISSYEQYF.

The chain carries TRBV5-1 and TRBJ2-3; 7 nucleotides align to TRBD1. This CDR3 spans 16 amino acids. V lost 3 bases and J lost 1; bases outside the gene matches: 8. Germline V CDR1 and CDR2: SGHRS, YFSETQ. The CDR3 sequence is CASSSLVGQGTDTQYF. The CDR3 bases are TGCGCCAGCAGCTCCCTCGTCGGACAGGGCACAGATACGCAGTATTTT.

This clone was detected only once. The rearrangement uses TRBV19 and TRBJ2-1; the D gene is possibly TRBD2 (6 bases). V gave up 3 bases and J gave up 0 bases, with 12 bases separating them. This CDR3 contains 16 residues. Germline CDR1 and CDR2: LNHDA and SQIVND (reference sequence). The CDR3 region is CASSIRREASYNEQFF. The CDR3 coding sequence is TGTGCCAGTAGTATTAGGAGGGAGGCCTCCTACAATGAGCAGTTCTTC.

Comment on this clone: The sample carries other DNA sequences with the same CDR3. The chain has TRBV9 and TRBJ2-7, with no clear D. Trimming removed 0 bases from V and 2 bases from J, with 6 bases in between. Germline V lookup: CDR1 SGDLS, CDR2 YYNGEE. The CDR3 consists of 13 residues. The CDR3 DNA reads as TGTGCCAGCAGCGTAGGACCGACCTACGAGCAGTACTTC. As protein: CASSVGPTYEQYF.

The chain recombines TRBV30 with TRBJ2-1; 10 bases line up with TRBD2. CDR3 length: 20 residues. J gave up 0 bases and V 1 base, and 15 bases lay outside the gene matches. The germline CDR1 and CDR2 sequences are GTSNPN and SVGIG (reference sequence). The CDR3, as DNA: TGTGCCTGGAGTGGAGTCGGGCTAGCGGGGGTGCCTAGCTCCTACAATGAGCAGTTCTTC. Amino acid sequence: CAWSGVGLAGVPSSYNEQFF.

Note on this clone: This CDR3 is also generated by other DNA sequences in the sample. The DNA of the CDR3 is TGTGCCAGCTCACCACCGGGTGCAGAGACCCAGTACTTC. Translation: CASSPPGAETQYF. V gene TRBV18 combines with J gene TRBJ2-5, with D hard to call. Germline-derived CDR1 and CDR2 are KGHSH and LQKENI. V shed 0 bases and J shed 4 bases, with 6 bases lying between them. The CDR3 contains 13 residues.

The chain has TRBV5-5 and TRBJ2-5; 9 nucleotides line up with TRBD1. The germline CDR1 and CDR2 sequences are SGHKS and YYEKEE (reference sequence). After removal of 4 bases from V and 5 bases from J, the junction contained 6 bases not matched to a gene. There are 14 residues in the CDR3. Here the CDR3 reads CASSGGQGWETQYF. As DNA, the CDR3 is TGTGCCAGCAGCGGGGGACAGGGATGGGAGACCCAGTACTTC.

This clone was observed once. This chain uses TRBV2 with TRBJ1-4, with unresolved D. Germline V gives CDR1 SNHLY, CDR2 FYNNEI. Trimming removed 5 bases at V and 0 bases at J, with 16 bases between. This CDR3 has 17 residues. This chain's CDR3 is CASSPQAGIATNEKLFF. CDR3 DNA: TGTGCCAGCAGTCCACAAGCGGGGATCGCAACTAATGAAAAACTGTTTTTT.

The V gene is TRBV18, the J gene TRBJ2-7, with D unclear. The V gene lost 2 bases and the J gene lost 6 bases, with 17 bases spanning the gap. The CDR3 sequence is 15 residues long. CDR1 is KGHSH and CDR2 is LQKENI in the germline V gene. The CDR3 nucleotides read TGTGCCAGCTCACCATTAAGAGACCCCGCGTCCGAGCAGTACTTC. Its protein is CASSPLRDPASEQYF. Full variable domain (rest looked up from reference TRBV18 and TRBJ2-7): NAGVMQNPRHLVRRRGQEARLRCSPMKGHSHVYWYRQLPEEGLKFMVYLQKENIIDESGMPKERFSAEFPKEGPSILRIQQVVRGDSAAYFCASSPLRDPASEQYFGPGTRLTVT.

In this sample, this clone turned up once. The CDR3 protein is CASSLDTSGQETQYF. Written as DNA, the CDR3 is TGCGCCAGCAGCTTGGATACTAGCGGCCAAGAGACCCAGTACTTC. The chain recombines TRBV5-1 with TRBJ2-5; 8 bases fit TRBD2. V shed 0 bases, J shed 1 base, and the junction held 2 bases outside the gene matches. Per the germline V gene, CDR1 is SGHRS and CDR2 is YFSETQ. The CDR3 contains 15 residues. Full variable domain (rest looked up from reference TRBV5-1 and TRBJ2-5): KAGVTQTPRYLIKTRGQQVTLSCSPISGHRSVSWYQQTPGQGLQFLFEYFSETQRNKGNFPGRFSGRQFSNSRSEMNVSTLELGDSALYLCASSLDTSGQETQYFGPGTRLLVL.

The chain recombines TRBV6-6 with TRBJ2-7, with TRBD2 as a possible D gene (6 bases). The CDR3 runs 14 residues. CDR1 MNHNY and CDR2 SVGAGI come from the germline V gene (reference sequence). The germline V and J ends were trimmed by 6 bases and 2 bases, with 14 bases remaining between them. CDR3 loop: CASSQGLGTYEQYF. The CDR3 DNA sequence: TGTGCCAGCAGCCAGGGACTGGGGACCTACGAGCAGTACTTC.

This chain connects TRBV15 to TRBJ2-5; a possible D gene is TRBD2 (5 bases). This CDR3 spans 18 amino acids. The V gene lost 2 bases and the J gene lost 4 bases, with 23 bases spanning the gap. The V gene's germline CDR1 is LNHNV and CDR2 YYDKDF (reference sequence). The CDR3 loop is CATSRKGPRTWRRETQYF. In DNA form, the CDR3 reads TGTGCCACCAGCAGAAAGGGCCCGAGGACGTGGAGGAGAGAGACCCAGTACTTC.

The CDR3 region is CAIRGGGEDGKLFF. As DNA, the CDR3 is TGTGCCATCAGAGGGGGGGGTGAAGATGGAAAACTGTTTTTT. The chain carries TRBV10-3 and TRBJ1-4, with D possibly TRBD1 on 6 matching bases. Trimming cost V 6 bases and J 10 bases, with 18 bases left between them. Germline CDR1 ENHRY, CDR2 SYGVKD. The CDR3 runs 14 residues.

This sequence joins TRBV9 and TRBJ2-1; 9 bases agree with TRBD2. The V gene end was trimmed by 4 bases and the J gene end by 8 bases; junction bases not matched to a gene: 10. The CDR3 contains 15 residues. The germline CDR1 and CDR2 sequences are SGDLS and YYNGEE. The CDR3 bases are TGTGCCAGCAGCAGGGGCGGGAGGGGTTTAGATGAGCAGTTCTTC. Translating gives CASSRGGRGLDEQFF.

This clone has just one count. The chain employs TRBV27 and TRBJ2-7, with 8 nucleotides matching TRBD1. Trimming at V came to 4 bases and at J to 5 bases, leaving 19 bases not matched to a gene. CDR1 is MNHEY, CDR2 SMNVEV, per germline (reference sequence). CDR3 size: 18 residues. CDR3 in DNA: TGTGCCAGCAGTTCCTCGGCGGACAGGGTAACTGCGTTTAACGAGCAGTACTTC. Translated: CASSSSADRVTAFNEQYF.